This TCR beta chain was retrieved from a study of cytomegalovirus exposure and HLA in healthy donors. The overall study: A subsequent analysis reported that the 120 or so validation repertoires were produced on the same platform that had also been used for the roughly 700 first-cohort repertoires.

Concerning this clone: The antigen is undetermined.

V was trimmed by 6 bases and J by 0 bases, leaving 15 bases between them. This CDR3 has 16 amino acids. The germline V gene encodes CDR1 MDHEN and CDR2 SYDVKM. Study findings and constraints: Cytomegalovirus status was reportedly diagnosed by the classifier with high sensitivity and specificity. A few of the chains that were CMV-associated were confirmed in vitro to be specific for CMV antigens. Subsequent analysis showed first-cohort TCR clusters tending to co-occur in approximately 120 validation repertoires.

Assay: immunoSEQ multiplex PCR; the TCRdb copy retains only in-frame clones and omits some. This sample has 250,000 to 350,000 clones, with around 87% found just once. The sample consisted of PBMCs. This receptor was obtained from a young woman in good health and CMV-seropositive. This sequence joins TRBV28 and TRBJ2-4; weak D call: TRBD2 (6 bases). The CDR3: CASSRGSALAKNIQYF. In DNA, the CDR3 is TGTGCCAGCAGCCGGGGGTCAGCGTTAGCCAAAAACATTCAGTACTTC.